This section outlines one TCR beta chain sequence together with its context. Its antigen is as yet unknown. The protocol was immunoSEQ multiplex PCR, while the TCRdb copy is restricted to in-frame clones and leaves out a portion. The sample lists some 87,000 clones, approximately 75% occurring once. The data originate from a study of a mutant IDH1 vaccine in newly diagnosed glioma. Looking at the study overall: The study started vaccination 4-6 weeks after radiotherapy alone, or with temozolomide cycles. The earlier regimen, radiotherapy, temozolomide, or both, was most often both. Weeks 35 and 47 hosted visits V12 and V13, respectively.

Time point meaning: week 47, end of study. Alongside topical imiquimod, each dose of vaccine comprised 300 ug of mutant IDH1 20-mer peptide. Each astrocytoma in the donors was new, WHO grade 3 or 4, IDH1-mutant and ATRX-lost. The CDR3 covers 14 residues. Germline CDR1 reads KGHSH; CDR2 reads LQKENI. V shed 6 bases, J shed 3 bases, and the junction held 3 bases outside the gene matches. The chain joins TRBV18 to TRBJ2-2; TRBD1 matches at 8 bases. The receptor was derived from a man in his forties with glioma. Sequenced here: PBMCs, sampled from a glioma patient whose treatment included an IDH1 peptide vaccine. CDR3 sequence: CASSATGDTGELFF. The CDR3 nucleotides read TGTGCCAGCTCTGCGACAGGGGACACCGGGGAGCTGTTTTTT.